A selection of T cell receptor beta chains follows, all from one sample in a study of blood T cell repertoires in COVID-19. Profiled with immunoSEQ multiplex PCR; TCRdb holds only in-frame clones, not every one. The sample carries under 250,000 clones, about 83% recorded once. Sequencing was performed on peripheral blood. These receptors were taken from a woman in her fifties or sixties with active or convalescent COVID-19. Each CDR3 is given with its conserved first and last residue. The D gene is left open where the match is weak. For some rows the clone size is stated as once, few or many, or as a class when expanded; others skip it.

J gene,V gene,D gene,clone size,CDR3 DNA,CDR3 protein
TRBJ1-2,TRBV6-5,NA,NA,TGTGCCAGCACCGAAAGGGGGTATGGCTACACCTTC,CASTERGYGYTF
TRBJ1-2,TRBV27,NA,NA,TGTGCCAGCAGTTTATCGTACAGGGTGGCGGATGGCTACACCTTC,CASSLSYRVADGYTF
TRBJ1-6,TRBV2,TRBD1,NA,TGTGCCAGTCGGACAGGTACAACTTCACCCCTCCACTTT,CASRTGTTSPLHF
TRBJ2-1,TRBV7-6,TRBD2,NA,TGTGCCAGCAGCGAAGCGGGGGACCCCTCCTACAATGAGCAGTTCTTC,CASSEAGDPSYNEQFF
TRBJ2-1,TRBV6-5,NA,NA,TGTGCCAGCAGTTACTCAGACAGGAATGAGCAGTTCTTC,CASSYSDRNEQFF
TRBJ2-1,TRBV5-4,TRBD2,NA,TGTGCCAGCAGCCCGGGACTAGCGGGAAGCTACAATGAGCAGTTCTTC,CASSPGLAGSYNEQFF
TRBJ2-5,TRBV5-1,TRBD1,NA,TGCGCCAGCAGCTTGGGGACAGGGGGCGAAGAGACCCAGTACTTC,CASSLGTGGEETQYF
TRBJ1-3,TRBV12-3/TRBV12-4,NA,NA,TGTGCCAGCAGTTTGGCCTCTGGAAACACCATATATTTT,CASSLASGNTIYF
TRBJ2-7,TRBV5-6,NA,NA,TGTGCCAGCAGCCCCGGGACTCCCGATGAGTACGAGCAGTACTTC,CASSPGTPDEYEQYF
TRBJ2-1,TRBV19,TRBD1,few,TGTGCCAGTAGTACTGGGACAGGGGGAGGGTCGAGGAGGAGGGTCAATGAGCAGTTCTTC,CASSTGTGGGSRRRVNEQFF
TRBJ2-5,TRBV11-2,TRBD1,NA,TGTGCCAGCACCCCCCCGGGACAGCCACAAGAGACCCAGTACTTC,CASTPPGQPQETQYF
TRBJ2-2,TRBV9,TRBD2,NA,TGTGCCAGCAGCGTAGCGGGACTAGCGGGAGTGAGGACCGGGGAGCTGTTTTTT,CASSVAGLAGVRTGELFF
TRBJ1-4,TRBV5-1,NA,NA,TGCGCCAGCAGCTTGGGGAGGCGAACTGAGTATGAAAAACTGTTTTTT,CASSLGRRTEYEKLFF
TRBJ1-6,TRBV7-9,NA,NA,TGTGCCAGCAGCTCCGCAGGCTTCGGTTCACCCCTCCACTTT,CASSSAGFGSPLHF
TRBJ2-1,TRBV6-1,NA,NA,TGTGCCAGCCAAAAAAACAGGGTTAATGAGCAGTTCTTC,CASQKNRVNEQFF
TRBJ2-1,TRBV19,TRBD2,NA,TGTGCCAGTAGTGTAGGACTAGCGGGTTGGGATGAGCAGTTCTTC,CASSVGLAGWDEQFF
TRBJ2-3,TRBV7-2,TRBD2,NA,TGTGCCAGCAGCTTACAGGAGACTAGCGGGAGCCCGTATACGCAGTATTTT,CASSLQETSGSPYTQYF
TRBJ1-2,TRBV12-5,TRBD1,once,TGTGCTAGTGGGGCCCAGGGGGGCCTGGGCTATGGCTACACCTTC,CASGAQGGLGYGYTF
TRBJ2-1,TRBV10-3,NA,NA,TGTGCCATCAGTCCGTCAGAGCAGGTCTCCTACAATGAGCAGTTCTTC,CAISPSEQVSYNEQFF
TRBJ2-7,TRBV7-9,TRBD2,NA,TGTGCCAGCAGCTTGGTGAGCGGGAGGAGGTCAGACTACGAGCAGTACTTC,CASSLVSGRRSDYEQYF
TRBJ1-2,TRBV24-1,TRBD1,once,TGTGCCACCAGTGACCAGACAGGGAATTATGGCTACACCTTC,CATSDQTGNYGYTF
TRBJ2-2,TRBV29-1,TRBD1,few,TGCAGCGTTGAAGAAGGGGGACAGCCGGACGTTGGCACCGGGGAGCTGTTTTTT,CSVEEGGQPDVGTGELFF
TRBJ2-2,TRBV20-1,TRBD2,NA,TGCAGTGCCAGTCGGGGGGGCCACACCGGGGAGCTGTTTTTT,CSASRGGHTGELFF
TRBJ1-1,TRBV2,NA,NA,TGTGCCAGCAGTGAACGGGGGGAGGTTGAAGCTTTCTTT,CASSERGEVEAFF
TRBJ1-2,TRBV6-5,TRBD1,NA,TGTGCCAGCAGTTATGGAACAGGGGGCGCCCATGGCTACACCTTC,CASSYGTGGAHGYTF
TRBJ2-3,TRBV2,NA,NA,TGTGCCAGCCGCAGCGAATCCACAGATACGCAGTATTTT,CASRSESTDTQYF
TRBJ2-2,TRBV20-1,NA,many,TGCAGTGCTAGCGGGACCGGGGAGCTGTTTTTT,CSASGTGELFF
TRBJ1-5,TRBV7-2,TRBD1,few,TGTGCCAGCAGCTCGACAGGGGTCAATCAGCCCCAGCATTTT,CASSSTGVNQPQHF
TRBJ1-1,TRBV5-1,NA,NA,TGCGCCAGCAGCTCCCGACAGTTTCAGAACACTGAAGCTTTCTTT,CASSSRQFQNTEAFF